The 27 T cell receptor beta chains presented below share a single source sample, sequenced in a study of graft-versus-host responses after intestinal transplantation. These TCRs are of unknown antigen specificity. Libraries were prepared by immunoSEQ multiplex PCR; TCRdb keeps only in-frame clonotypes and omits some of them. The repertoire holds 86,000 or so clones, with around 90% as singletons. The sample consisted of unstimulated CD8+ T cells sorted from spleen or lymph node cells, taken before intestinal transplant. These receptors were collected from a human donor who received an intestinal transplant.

The DNA for the CDR3 is TGTGCCAGCAGCGGAGTACAGGGGGTCGAGCAGTACTTC. Translating gives CASSGVQGVEQYF. The chain joins TRBV9 to TRBJ2-7, with 8 bases lining up with TRBD1. CDR1 and CDR2 (germline): SGDLS, YYNGEE. Losses at the gene ends were 3 bases for V and 6 bases for J; bases not matched to a gene: 5. The CDR3 totals 13 residues.

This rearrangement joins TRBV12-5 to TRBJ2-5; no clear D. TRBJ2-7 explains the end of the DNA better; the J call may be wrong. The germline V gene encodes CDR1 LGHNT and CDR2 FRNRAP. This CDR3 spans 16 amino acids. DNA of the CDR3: TGTGCTAGTGGTCCCCGGGCCGGTATTAGCTCCTACGAGCAGTACTTC. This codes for CASGPRAGISSYEQYF.

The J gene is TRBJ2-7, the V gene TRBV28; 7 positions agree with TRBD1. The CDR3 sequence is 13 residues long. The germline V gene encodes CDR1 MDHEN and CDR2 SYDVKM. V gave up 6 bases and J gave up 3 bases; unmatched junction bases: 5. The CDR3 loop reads CASSPGTVYEQYF. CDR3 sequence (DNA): TGTGCCAGCAGCCCTGGGACAGTCTACGAGCAGTACTTC. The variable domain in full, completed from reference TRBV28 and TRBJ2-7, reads DVKVTQSSRYLVKRTGEKVFLECVQDMDHENMFWYRQDPGLGLRLIYFSYDVKMKEKGDIPEGYSVSREKKERFSLILESASTNQTSMYLCASSPGTVYEQYFGPGTRLTVT.

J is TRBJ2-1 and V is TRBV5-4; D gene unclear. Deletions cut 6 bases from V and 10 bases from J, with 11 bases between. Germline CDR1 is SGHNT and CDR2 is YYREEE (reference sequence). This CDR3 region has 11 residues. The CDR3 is CASTSLGEQFF. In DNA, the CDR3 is TGTGCCAGCACAAGTCTAGGGGAGCAGTTCTTC. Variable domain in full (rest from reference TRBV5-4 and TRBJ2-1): ETGVTQSPTHLIKTRGQQVTLRCSSQSGHNTVSWYQQALGQGPQFIFQYYREEENGRGNFPPRFSGLQFPNYSSELNVNALELDDSALYLCASTSLGEQFFGPGTRLTVL.

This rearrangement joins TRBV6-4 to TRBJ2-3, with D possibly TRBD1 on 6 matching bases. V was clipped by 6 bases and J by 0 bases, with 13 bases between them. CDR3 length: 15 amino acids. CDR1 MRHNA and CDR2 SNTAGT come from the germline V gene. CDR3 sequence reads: CASSVTGWSTDTQYF. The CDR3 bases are TGTGCCAGCAGCGTAACAGGGTGGAGCACAGATACGCAGTATTTT.

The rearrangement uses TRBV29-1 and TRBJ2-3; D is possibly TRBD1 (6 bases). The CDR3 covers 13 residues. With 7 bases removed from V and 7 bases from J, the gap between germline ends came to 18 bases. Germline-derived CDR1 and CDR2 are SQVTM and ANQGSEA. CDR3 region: CSATGTLGYTQYF. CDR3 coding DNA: TGCAGCGCAACAGGGACGCTTGGATATACGCAGTATTTT.

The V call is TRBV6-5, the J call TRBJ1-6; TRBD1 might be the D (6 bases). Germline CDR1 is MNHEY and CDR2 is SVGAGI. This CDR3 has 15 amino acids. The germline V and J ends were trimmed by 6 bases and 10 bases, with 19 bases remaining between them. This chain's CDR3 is CASSRQGLWLSPLHF. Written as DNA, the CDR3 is TGTGCCAGCAGCCGCCAGGGGTTATGGTTGTCACCCCTCCACTTT.

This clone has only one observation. The CDR3 DNA reads TGTGCCAGCAGTTCCTCGACTGGGGGACACACAGATACGCAGTATTTT. Translated: CASSSSTGGHTDTQYF. The rearrangement links TRBV7-3 to TRBJ2-3; TRBD1 might be the D (6 bases). Trimming removed 6 bases at V and 2 bases at J, with 18 bases between. The germline gives CDR1 SGHTA, CDR2 FQGTGA. This CDR3 is 16 amino acids long.

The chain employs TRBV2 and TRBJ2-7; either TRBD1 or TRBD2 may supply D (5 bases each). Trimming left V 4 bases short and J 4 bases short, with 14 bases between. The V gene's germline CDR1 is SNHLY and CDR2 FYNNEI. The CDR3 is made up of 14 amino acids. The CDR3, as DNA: TGTGCCAGCAGTGTGGAGGTGGACAATTACGAGCAGTACTTC. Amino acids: CASSVEVDNYEQYF.

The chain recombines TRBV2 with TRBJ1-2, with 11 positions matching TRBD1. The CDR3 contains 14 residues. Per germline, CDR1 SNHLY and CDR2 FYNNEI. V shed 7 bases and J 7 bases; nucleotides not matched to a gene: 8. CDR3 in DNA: TGTGCCAGCACACCGGGACAGGGGGTTTCTGGCTACACCTTC. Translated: CASTPGQGVSGYTF.

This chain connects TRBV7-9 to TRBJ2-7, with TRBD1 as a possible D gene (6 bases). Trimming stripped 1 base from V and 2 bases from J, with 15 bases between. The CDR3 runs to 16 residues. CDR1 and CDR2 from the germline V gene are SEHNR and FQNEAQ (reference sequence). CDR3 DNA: TGTGCCAGCAGCTTAGTGGTGTGGGACACAGCCTACGAGCAGTACTTC. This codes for CASSLVVWDTAYEQYF.

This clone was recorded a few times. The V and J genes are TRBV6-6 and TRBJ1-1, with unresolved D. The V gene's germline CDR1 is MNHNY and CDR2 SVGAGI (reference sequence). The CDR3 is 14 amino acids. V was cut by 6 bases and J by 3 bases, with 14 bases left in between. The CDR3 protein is CASSPRGFHTEAFF. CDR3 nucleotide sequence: TGTGCCAGCAGCCCACGGGGTTTTCACACTGAAGCTTTCTTT.

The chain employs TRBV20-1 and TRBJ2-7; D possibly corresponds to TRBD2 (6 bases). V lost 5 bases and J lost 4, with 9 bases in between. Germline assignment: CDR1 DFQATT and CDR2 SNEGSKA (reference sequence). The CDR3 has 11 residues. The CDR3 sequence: CSAPRGYEQYF. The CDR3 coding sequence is TGCAGTGCTCCCCGGGGGTACGAGCAGTACTTC.

The CDR3, as DNA: TGTGCCAGCAGTTTGCCCTGGGGAGTTGCGAGCTCCTACAATGAGCAGTTCTTC. It specifies CASSLPWGVASSYNEQFF. V usage is TRBV28 and J usage is TRBJ2-1, with D possibly matching TRBD2 (5 bases). The CDR3 is 18 residues long. Germline loops: CDR1 MDHEN, CDR2 SYDVKM. V was trimmed by 3 bases and J by 0 bases, leaving 18 bases between them.

This CDR3 is CASSLAGGTSGGITDTQYF. CDR3 in DNA: TGTGCCAGCAGCTTAGCAGGCGGGACTAGCGGGGGGATCACAGATACGCAGTATTTT. The gene calls are TRBV7-6 and TRBJ2-3; 15 bases match TRBD2. The J segment lost 2 bases and the V segment lost 0 bases, leaving 6 bases of the junction unmatched. The CDR3 has 19 residues. CDR1 is SGHVS and CDR2 is FNYEAQ in the germline V gene.

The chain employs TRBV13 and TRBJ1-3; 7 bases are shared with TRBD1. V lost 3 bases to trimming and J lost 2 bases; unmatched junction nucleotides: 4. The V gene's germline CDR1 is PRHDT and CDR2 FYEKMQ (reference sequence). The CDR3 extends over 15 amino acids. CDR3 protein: CASSFTGEPGNTIYF. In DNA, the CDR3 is TGTGCCAGCAGCTTCACAGGGGAACCTGGAAACACCATATATTTT.

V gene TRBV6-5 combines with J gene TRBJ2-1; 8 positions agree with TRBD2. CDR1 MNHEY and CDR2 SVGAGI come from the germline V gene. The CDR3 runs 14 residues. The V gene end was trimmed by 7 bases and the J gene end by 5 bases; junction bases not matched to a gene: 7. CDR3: CASTLGLGDNEQFF. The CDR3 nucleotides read TGTGCCAGCACTTTGGGACTAGGGGACAATGAGCAGTTCTTC.

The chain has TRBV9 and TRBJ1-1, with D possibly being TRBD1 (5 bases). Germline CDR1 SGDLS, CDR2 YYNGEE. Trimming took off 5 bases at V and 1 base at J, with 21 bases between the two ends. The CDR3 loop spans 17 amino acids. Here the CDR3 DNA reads TGTGCCAGCAGAGACCTAACCCGACGGGGGGGGAACACTGAAGCTTTCTTT. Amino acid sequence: CASRDLTRRGGNTEAFF.

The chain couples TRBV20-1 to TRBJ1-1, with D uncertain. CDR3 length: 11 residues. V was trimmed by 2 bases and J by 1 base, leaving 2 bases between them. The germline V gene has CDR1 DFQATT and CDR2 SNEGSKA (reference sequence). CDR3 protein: CSARQNTEAFF. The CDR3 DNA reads TGCAGTGCTAGACAGAACACTGAAGCTTTCTTT.

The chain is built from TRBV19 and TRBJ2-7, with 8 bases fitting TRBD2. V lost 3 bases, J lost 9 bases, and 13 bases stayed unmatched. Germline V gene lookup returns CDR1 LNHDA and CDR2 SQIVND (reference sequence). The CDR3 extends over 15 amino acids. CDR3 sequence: CASSIGTSGLLRQYF. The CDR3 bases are TGTGCCAGTAGTATTGGAACTAGCGGACTTTTAAGGCAGTACTTC.

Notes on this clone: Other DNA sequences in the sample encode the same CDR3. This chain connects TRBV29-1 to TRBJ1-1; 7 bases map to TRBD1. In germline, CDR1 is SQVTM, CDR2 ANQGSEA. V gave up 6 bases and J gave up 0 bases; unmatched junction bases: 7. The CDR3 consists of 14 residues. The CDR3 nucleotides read TGCAGCGTCGAACGACAGGGATTGAACACTGAAGCTTTCTTT. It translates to CSVERQGLNTEAFF.

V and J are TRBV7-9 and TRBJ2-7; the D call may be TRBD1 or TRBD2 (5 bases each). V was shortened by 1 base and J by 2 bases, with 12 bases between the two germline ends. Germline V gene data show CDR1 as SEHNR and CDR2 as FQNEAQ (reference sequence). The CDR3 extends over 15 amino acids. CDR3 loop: CASSLGPGGTYEQYF. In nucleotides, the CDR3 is TGTGCCAGCAGCTTAGGGCCTGGGGGTACCTACGAGCAGTACTTC.

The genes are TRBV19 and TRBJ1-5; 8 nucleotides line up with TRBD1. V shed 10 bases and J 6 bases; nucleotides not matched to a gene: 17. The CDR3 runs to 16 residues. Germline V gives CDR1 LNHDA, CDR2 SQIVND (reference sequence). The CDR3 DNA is TGTGCCACCGCCCGGACAGGGAGCGACGGTTTTCAGCCCCAGCATTTT. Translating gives CATARTGSDGFQPQHF.

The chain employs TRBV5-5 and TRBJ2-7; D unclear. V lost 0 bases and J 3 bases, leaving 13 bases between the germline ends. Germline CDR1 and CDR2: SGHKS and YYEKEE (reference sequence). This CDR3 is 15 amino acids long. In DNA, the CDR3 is TGTGCCAGCAGCTTGGGCGACCCGATGGTCTACGAGCAGTACTTC. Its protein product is CASSLGDPMVYEQYF.

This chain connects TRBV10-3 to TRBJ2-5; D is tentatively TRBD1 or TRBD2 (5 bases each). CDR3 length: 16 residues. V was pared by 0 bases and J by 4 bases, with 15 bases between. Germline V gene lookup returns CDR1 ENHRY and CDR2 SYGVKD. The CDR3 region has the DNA TGTGCCATCAGTGAGTCGGAAAGGGGAGCAGGAGAGACCCAGTACTTC. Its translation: CAISESERGAGETQYF.

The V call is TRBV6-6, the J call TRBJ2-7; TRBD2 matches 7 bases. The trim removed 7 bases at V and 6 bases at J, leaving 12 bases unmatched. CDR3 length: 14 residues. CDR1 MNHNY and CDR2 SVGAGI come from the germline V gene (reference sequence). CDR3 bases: TGTGCCAGCACCCTGGCTGACAAGCGGGGCGAGCAGTACTTC. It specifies CASTLADKRGEQYF.

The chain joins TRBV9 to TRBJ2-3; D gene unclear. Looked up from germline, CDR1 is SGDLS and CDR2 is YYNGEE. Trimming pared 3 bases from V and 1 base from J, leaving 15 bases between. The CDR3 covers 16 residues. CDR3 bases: TGTGCCAGCAGCGCCCCGGACGTCGGAGGCACAGATACGCAGTATTTT. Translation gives CASSAPDVGGTDTQYF.